The 18 T cell receptor beta chains below come from one sample, sequenced in a study of T-cell memory formation after mild COVID-19. TCRdb reanalysed the 5' RACE reads using MiXCR and keeps one entry per CDR3 protein. The sample includes about 180,000 distinct CDR3 sequences, under 20% seen only once; the top ten take just over 2%. The sequenced sample consisted of PBMCs or a T cell subset sorted from them (not recorded which). These receptor sequences come from an adult woman who had mild COVID-19 (a few samples of this study predate the infection). Cell type and time point are not known.

There are a few counts of this clonotype. The CDR3 sequence is CSASGSGVHF. The CDR3 bases are TGCAGTGCTAGTGGATCCGGGGTTCATTTT. The rearrangement links TRBV20-1 to TRBJ1-5; D gene uncertain. The CDR3 consists of 10 residues. The germline V gene has CDR1 DFQATT and CDR2 SNEGSKA (reference sequence). V was shortened by 3 bases and J by 16 bases, with 13 bases between the two germline ends.

This clonotype was observed a handful of times. The chain combines TRBV10-2 with TRBJ1-1; D not certain. This CDR3 region has 13 residues. The ends were cut back, 7 bases at V and 4 bases at J, with 13 bases in the middle. From germline, CDR1 is WSHSY and CDR2 SAAADI. The DNA of the CDR3 is TGCGCCAGCATTATCAGGCGGGGCACTGAAGCTTTCTTT. Translated, it gives CASIIRRGTEAFF.

The V gene is TRBV7-2, the J gene TRBJ2-4; the D gene is possibly TRBD1 (6 bases). The V end lost 5 bases, the J end lost 8 bases, and 25 bases lay between the germline ends. The CDR3 is 17 residues long. CDR1 and CDR2 (germline): SGHTA, FQGNSA. The CDR3 nucleotides are TGTGCCAGCAGCACAGATCCCCCGGGACATGAGGACGACATTCAGTACTTC. Its translation is CASSTDPPGHEDDIQYF.

The CDR3: CASSLLGGQSRFF. The DNA for the CDR3 is TGTGCCAGCAGCCTGCTAGGGGGCCAGTCACGGTTCTTC. The rearrangement links TRBV7-9 to TRBJ2-1; TRBD1 matches at 7 bases. The germline gives CDR1 SEHNR, CDR2 FQNEAQ (reference sequence). V was clipped by 5 bases and J by 15 bases; unmatched bases: 13. CDR3 size: 13 residues.

This clonotype was observed at least ten times. The chain has TRBV7-2 and TRBJ2-1; D ambiguous. Germline values: CDR1 SGHTA, CDR2 FQGNSA. The CDR3 spans 16 residues. V was trimmed by 5 bases and J by 0 bases, leaving 14 bases between them. In nucleotides, the CDR3 is TGTGCCAGCAGCCCAAAGCTAGATACCTCCTACAATGAGCAGTTCTTC. Translation: CASSPKLDTSYNEQFF.

This clonotype was found a few times. The CDR3 bases are TGCAGTGCTAGGACAGTTCAAGATACGCAGTATTTT. The encoded protein is CSARTVQDTQYF. The J gene is TRBJ2-3, the V gene TRBV20-1; tentatively, D is TRBD1 (5 bases). Germline assignment: CDR1 DFQATT and CDR2 SNEGSKA (reference sequence). The V gene lost 3 bases and the J gene lost 5 bases, with 9 bases spanning the gap. The CDR3 has 12 residues.

This clonotype came up a few times. The rearrangement uses TRBV10-3 and TRBJ1-3; tentative D call: TRBD1 (5 bases). Germline lookup yields CDR1 ENHRY and CDR2 SYGVKD. CDR3 size: 16 residues. Trimming cost V 3 bases and J 2 bases, with 14 bases left between them. In DNA form, the CDR3 reads TGTGCCATCAGTGACCGGGGGGTAGCTACTGGAAACACCATATATTTT. It yields the protein CAISDRGVATGNTIYF.

The V gene is TRBV7-2, the J gene TRBJ2-7; 14 bases map to TRBD2. Per the germline V gene, CDR1 is SGHTA and CDR2 is FQGNSA. The ends lost 5 bases at V and 4 bases at J; junction bases unmatched: 13. The CDR3 extends over 18 amino acids. The CDR3 DNA reads TGTGCCAGCAGCATATCTAGACTAGCGGGAGGGAATAGGTACGAGCAGTACTTC. Encoded protein: CASSISRLAGGNRYEQYF.

This clonotype was picked up many times. J is TRBJ2-1 and V is TRBV11-1, with 11 positions matching TRBD2. V was pared by 7 bases and J by 6 bases, with 5 bases of the junction left unmatched. CDR3 size: 14 residues. Looked up from germline, CDR1 is SGHAT and CDR2 is FQDESV (reference sequence). CDR3 residues: CASMRLAGINEQFF. DNA of the CDR3: TGTGCCAGCATGCGACTAGCGGGGATCAATGAGCAGTTCTTC.

This clonotype turned up a few times. V and J are TRBV12-3 or TRBV12-4 and TRBJ2-7; the D is unclear. The V end lost 6 bases, the J end lost 1 base, and 13 bases lay between the germline ends. The CDR3 consists of 14 residues. In DNA form, the CDR3 reads TGTGCCAGCAGCCTCGGACGCCAGTCCTACGAGCAGTACTTC. The encoded protein is CASSLGRQSYEQYF.

The rearrangement uses TRBV5-5 and TRBJ1-5; weak D call: TRBD1 (5 bases). Germline loops: CDR1 SGHKS, CDR2 YYEKEE (reference sequence). V lost 4 bases, J lost 0 bases, and 11 bases lay in between. There are 15 residues in the CDR3. CDR3 bases: TGTGCCAGCAGCGACGGGACCTATAGCAATCAGCCCCAGCATTTT. Encoded protein: CASSDGTYSNQPQHF.

This clonotype turned up a few times. The chain joins TRBV5-1 to TRBJ2-3, with TRBD1 matching over 7 bases. V was clipped by 1 base and J by 1 base; unmatched bases: 3. The CDR3 consists of 15 residues. Germline assignment: CDR1 SGHRS and CDR2 YFSETQ. The CDR3 loop reads CASSLTGTGTDTQYF. In nucleotides, the CDR3 is TGCGCCAGCAGCTTGACCGGGACAGGCACAGATACGCAGTATTTT.

This clonotype was seen many times. The CDR3 region has the DNA TGTGCCAGCACCCTCGCCGGGGGGACAGATACGCAGTATTTT. Translating it yields CASTLAGGTDTQYF. V and J are TRBV7-9 and TRBJ2-3; 7 positions match TRBD2. This CDR3 has 14 residues. CDR1 is SEHNR and CDR2 is FQNEAQ in the germline V gene (reference sequence). The V gene end was trimmed by 7 bases and the J gene end by 3 bases; junction bases not matched to a gene: 7.

This chain uses TRBV4-1 with TRBJ2-6; the D gene is possibly TRBD1 (5 bases). V lost 4 bases and J lost 4, with 17 bases in between. The germline CDR1 and CDR2 sequences are MGHRA and YSYEKL. The CDR3 is 17 residues long. In DNA, the CDR3 is TGCGCCAGCAGCCTGTCGGACACGGCCCCCGGGGCCAACGTCCTGACTTTC. Encoded protein: CASSLSDTAPGANVLTF.

This clonotype was counted only a few times. V and J are TRBV7-2 and TRBJ2-7, with a tentative D call TRBD2 (5 bases). CDR3 length equals 12 residues. V was cut by 5 bases and J by 9 bases, with 14 bases left in between. Germline lookup yields CDR1 SGHTA and CDR2 FQGNSA. The CDR3 spells CASSPIEGRQYF. The CDR3 DNA reads TGTGCCAGCAGCCCGATAGAGGGAAGGCAGTACTTC.

This clonotype was recorded a few times. The CDR3 nucleotides read TGCGCCAGCAGCCACCTCCATAGCGGGGGCGAACCCTACGAGCAGTACTTC. Translation gives CASSHLHSGGEPYEQYF. The chain combines TRBV4-1 with TRBJ2-7, with TRBD2 matching 9 bases. CDR1 and CDR2 from the germline V gene are MGHRA and YSYEKL. There are 17 residues in the CDR3. V dropped 3 bases and J dropped 2; count of bases not matched to a gene: 11.

CDR3 sequence (DNA): TGTGCCAGCGGATATGATGGACTGTTTTTT. Translating it yields CASGYDGLFF. The chain has TRBV19 and TRBJ1-4; D is uncertain. The CDR3 spans 10 residues. The germline CDR1 and CDR2 sequences are LNHDA and SQIVND (reference sequence). V was clipped by 9 bases and J by 13 bases, with 12 bases between them.

This clonotype has just a few counts. The chain combines TRBV13 with TRBJ2-4; D might be TRBD2 (6 bases). This CDR3 comprises 10 residues. The germline V gene has CDR1 PRHDT and CDR2 FYEKMQ (reference sequence). Trimming took off 5 bases at V and 13 bases at J, with 9 bases between the two ends. In DNA form, the CDR3 reads TGTGCCAGCAGCGCCCGGGAGCAGTACTTC. This translates into CASSAREQYF. The full variable domain, its missing parts supplied by reference TRBV13 and TRBJ2-4, is AAGVIQSPRHLIKEKRETATLKCYPIPRHDTVYWYQQGPGQDPQFLISFYEKMQSDKGSIPDRFSAQQFSDYHSELNMSSLELGDSALYFCASSAREQYFGAGTRLSVL.